This TCR beta chain comes out of a study of blood T cell repertoires in COVID-19. Overall study: COVID-19 samples from acute and convalescent phases originated in the United States, Italy and Spain. From T cells, B-cell-depleted T cells, or PBMCs came the material, which was cDNA or gDNA.

Original processing notes: From reference gene primer amplification, estimates of nucleated cell counts were derived. The protocol was immunoSEQ multiplex PCR, while the TCRdb copy is restricted to in-frame clones and leaves out a portion. That table supplies the V and J calls and clone size; D and trimming were determined from the DNA. The sample has 200,000 or so clones; about 88% are singletons. This CDR3 region has 15 residues. The V and J ends lost 4 bases and 6 bases respectively, with 16 bases between them. Germline CDR1 LNHDA, CDR2 SQIVND (reference sequence). This chain links TRBV19 with TRBJ1-5, with D possibly being TRBD1 (5 bases). This sequence originates from a man aged 45-60 years who had recovered from COVID-19. The material sequenced was peripheral blood. CDR3 coding DNA: TGTGCCAGTAGTAGTCTGGCAGGGAAAAGTCAGCCCCAGCATTTT. Translated, it gives CASSSLAGKSQPQHF.